One T cell receptor beta chain is described in this entry. Its target is unknown. This specimen comes from a study of shared clonotypes between healthy human individuals. About the research overall: Sampling drew on donors who were a couple of women and a few men aged 18 to 49. General study findings and limits: In having few donors, the study represented limited genetic and exposure-history diversity.

The V and J ends lost 5 bases and 2 bases, in that order; junction bases with no gene match: 4. CDR3 length: 15 amino acids. Germline assignment: CDR1 LNHDA and CDR2 SQIVND (reference sequence). Every subset had its genomic DNA shared out evenly among several immunoSEQ plates. The method was immunoSEQ multiplex PCR; TCRdb's version includes in-frame clones alone and lacks a portion of them. The sample consists of a few hundred thousand clones, nearly 97% of them appearing once. CD45RO-negative CD8 cells positively selected for CCR7 made up the naive population, which excluded terminally differentiated effector memory CD45RA+ cells. The donors were adults (healthy and HIV-negative) with no recent acute infections or vaccinations.

This receptor was taken from a woman younger than 45 in good health. The rearrangement joins TRBV19 to TRBJ2-7, with 12 bases that match TRBD1. Sequences were obtained from naive CD8+ T cells sorted from blood. CDR3 coding DNA: TGTGCCAGTAGTCCCCGGGACAGGGGGCCCTACGAGCAGTACTTC. It codes for CASSPRDRGPYEQYF.